Listed below are T cell receptor beta chains from one sample, sequenced in a study of blood T cell repertoires in COVID-19. The assay was immunoSEQ multiplex PCR, and TCRdb's table has in-frame clones only and misses some. The repertoire holds almost 70,000 clones, with just under 80% as singletons. The sample was peripheral blood. The receptors come from a human donor in a cohort sampled during active COVID-19. Each CDR3 is given with its conserved first and last residue.

j_call v_call cdr3_aa
TRBJ1-1 TRBV28 CASSPRTGTSSNTEAFF
TRBJ2-1 TRBV5-1 CASGFVSGLAGISYNEQFF
TRBJ1-3 TRBV7-2 CASSPHAGGGASGNTIYF
TRBJ1-2 TRBV27 CASSLGRTGVYGYTF
TRBJ1-5 TRBV7-2 CASSLWLAGNQPQHF
TRBJ2-1 TRBV14 CASSQRPGLSSYNEQFF
TRBJ1-2 TRBV5-4 CASSFIGGGGGYGYTF
TRBJ2-3 TRBV10-1 CASSDSGLASTDTQYF
TRBJ2-1 TRBV2 CASRDRVSNEQFF
TRBJ1-3 TRBV2 CASSETPGQGRGGNTIYF
TRBJ1-5 TRBV19 CASTLDSPVVGQPQHF
TRBJ2-2 TRBV24-1 CATSDQREHTGELFF